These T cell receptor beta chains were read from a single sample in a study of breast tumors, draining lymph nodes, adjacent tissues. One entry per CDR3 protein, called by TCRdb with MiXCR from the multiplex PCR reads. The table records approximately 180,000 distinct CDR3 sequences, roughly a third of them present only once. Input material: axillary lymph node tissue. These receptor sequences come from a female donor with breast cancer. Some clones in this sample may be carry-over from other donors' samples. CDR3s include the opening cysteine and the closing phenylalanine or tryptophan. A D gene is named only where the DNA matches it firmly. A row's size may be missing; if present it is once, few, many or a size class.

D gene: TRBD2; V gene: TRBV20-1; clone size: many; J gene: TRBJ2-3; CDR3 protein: CSADSSGRASAQYF; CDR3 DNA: TGCAGTGCGGACTCTAGCGGGAGGGCCTCGGCGCAGTATTTT
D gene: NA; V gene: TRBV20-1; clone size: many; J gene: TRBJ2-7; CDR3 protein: CSASKKGETPREQYF; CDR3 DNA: TGCAGTGCTAGTAAAAAGGGCGAGACCCCTAGGGAGCAGTACTTC
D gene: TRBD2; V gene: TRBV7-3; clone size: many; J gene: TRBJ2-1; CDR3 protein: CASSPAGGLDEQFF; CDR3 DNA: TGTGCCAGCAGCCCAGCGGGGGGGCTAGATGAGCAGTTCTTC
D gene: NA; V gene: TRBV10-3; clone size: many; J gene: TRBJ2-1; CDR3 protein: CAISARTPGEQFF; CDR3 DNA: TGTGCCATCAGTGCGAGGACTCCCGGTGAGCAGTTCTTC
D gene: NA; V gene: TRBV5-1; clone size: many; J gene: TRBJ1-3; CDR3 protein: CASSLVSPSSGNTIYF; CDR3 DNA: TGCGCCAGCAGCTTGGTCAGTCCAAGCTCTGGAAACACCATATATTTT
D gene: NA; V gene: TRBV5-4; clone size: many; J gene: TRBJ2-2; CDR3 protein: CASSVALGELFF; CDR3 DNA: TGTGCCAGCAGCGTAGCTCTCGGGGAGCTGTTTTTT
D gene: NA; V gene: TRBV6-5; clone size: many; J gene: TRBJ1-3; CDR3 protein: CASSSRGGNTIYF; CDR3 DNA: TGTGCCAGCAGTTCCAGAGGGGGAAACACCATATATTTT
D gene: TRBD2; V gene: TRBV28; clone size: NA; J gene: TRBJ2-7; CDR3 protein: CASSLEGGGKPREQYF; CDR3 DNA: TGTGCCAGCAGTTTAGAAGGCGGGGGGAAGCCTAGGGAGCAGTACTTC
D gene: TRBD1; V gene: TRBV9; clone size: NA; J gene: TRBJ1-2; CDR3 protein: CASSRQGYGYTF; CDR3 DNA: TGTGCCAGCAGCCGACAGGGGTACGGCTACACCTTC
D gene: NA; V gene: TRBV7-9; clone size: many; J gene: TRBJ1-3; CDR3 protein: CASSLVLSGNTIYF; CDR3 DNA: TGTGCCAGCAGCTTAGTCCTCTCTGGAAACACCATATATTTT
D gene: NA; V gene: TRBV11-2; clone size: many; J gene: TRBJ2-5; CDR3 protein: CASSLGGRPGETQYF; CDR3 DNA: TGTGCCAGCAGCTTAGGGGGACGGCCGGGGGAGACCCAGTACTTC
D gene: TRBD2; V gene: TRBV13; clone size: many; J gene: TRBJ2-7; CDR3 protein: CASSLTSGGAYEQYF; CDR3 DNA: TGTGCCAGCAGCTTGACTAGCGGGGGGGCTTACGAGCAGTACTTC
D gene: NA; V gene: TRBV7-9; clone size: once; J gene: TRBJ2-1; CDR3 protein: CASSLPRGGNEQFF; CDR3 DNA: TGTGCCAGCAGCTTACCCAGAGGTGGGAATGAGCAGTTCTTC
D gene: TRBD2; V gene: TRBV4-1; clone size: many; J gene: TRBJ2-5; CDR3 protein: CASSQVATSGEETQYF; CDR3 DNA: TGCGCCAGCAGCCAAGTAGCGACTAGCGGGGAGGAGACCCAGTACTTC
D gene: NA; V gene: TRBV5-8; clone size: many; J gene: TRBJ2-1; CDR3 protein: CASSLNGFSYNEQFF; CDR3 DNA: TGTGCCAGCAGCTTAAACGGCTTCTCCTACAATGAGCAGTTCTTC
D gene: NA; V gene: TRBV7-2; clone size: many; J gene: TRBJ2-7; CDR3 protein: CASSLALGRDGHEQYF; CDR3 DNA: TGTGCCAGCAGCTTAGCTTTAGGGCGGGACGGGCACGAGCAGTACTTC
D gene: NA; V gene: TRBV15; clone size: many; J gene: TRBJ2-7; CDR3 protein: CATSRDSTYYPYEQYF; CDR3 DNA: TGTGCCACCAGCAGAGACTCGACTTACTACCCCTACGAGCAGTACTTC
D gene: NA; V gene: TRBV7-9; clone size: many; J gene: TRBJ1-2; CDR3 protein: CASSFFPRAGDYGYTF; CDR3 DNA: TGTGCCAGCAGCTTCTTTCCAAGGGCGGGGGACTATGGCTACACCTTC
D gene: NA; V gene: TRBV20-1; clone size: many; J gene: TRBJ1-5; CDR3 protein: CSSTTVGGNQPQHF; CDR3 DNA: TGCAGTTCGACTACGGTGGGTGGCAATCAGCCCCAGCATTTT
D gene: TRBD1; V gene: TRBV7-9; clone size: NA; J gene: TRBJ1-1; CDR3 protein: CASRYDRGLGNTEAFF; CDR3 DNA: TGTGCCAGCAGATACGACAGGGGGTTGGGGAACACTGAAGCTTTCTTT